Following are 3 T cell receptor beta chains from one sample sequenced in a study of blood T cell repertoires in COVID-19. Generated by immunoSEQ multiplex PCR, the TCRdb table keeps only in-frame clones and is missing some. The table has around 190,000 clones, approximately 86% seen once. The sequenced material came from PBMCs or T cells enriched from blood (not recorded which). The origin of the receptors is a woman aged 35 to 49 in a cohort exposed to, infected with or recovered from COVID-19 (not recorded which).

The chain links TRBV6-6 to TRBJ2-3; TRBD2 matches 8 bases. There are 15 residues in the CDR3. The germline CDR1 and CDR2 sequences are MNHNY and SVGAGI (reference sequence). The trim removed 0 bases at V and 1 base at J, leaving 0 bases unmatched. CDR3 sequence (DNA): TGTGCCAGCAGTTACTCGCGGGGGGGCACAGATACGCAGTATTTT. This codes for CASSYSRGGTDTQYF.

V gene TRBV5-4 combines with J gene TRBJ2-3; TRBD2 aligns across 8 bases. Germline assignment: CDR1 SGHNT and CDR2 YYREEE (reference sequence). The ends lost 5 bases at V and 6 bases at J; junction bases unmatched: 8. The CDR3 loop spans 14 amino acids. The CDR3 nucleotides are TGTGCCAGCAGTGAACGGGGGGGCTGGGATACGCAGTATTTT. Protein sequence: CASSERGGWDTQYF.

The chain recombines TRBV24-1 with TRBJ2-6, with 7 bases that match TRBD2. Germline trimming cut 8 bases from V and 3 bases from J; bases unmatched to any gene: 3. The CDR3 length is 14 residues. CDR1 is KGHDR and CDR2 is SFDVKD in the germline V gene. The CDR3 protein is CATKGEGGANVLTF. The CDR3 DNA reads TGTGCCACCAAAGGGGAGGGTGGGGCCAACGTCCTGACTTTC.